One sample yielded the 17 T cell receptor beta chains listed below, sequenced in a study of Ad26.COV2.S vaccination and SARS-CoV-2 variants. Described treatment: 19 received Ad26.COV2.S at low or high dose, single or two shots; 5 received placebo; per-sample allocation not given. Sample collection was performed on day 63 after the first vaccine or placebo injection. This table comes from immunoSEQ multiplex PCR, and its TCRdb copy is limited to in-frame clones, with some not included. Here the sample spans around 450,000 clones, 89% being singletons. The sequencing here drew on peripheral blood, taken in a trial of Ad26.COV2.S vaccine versus placebo. These receptors originate from a person between 18 and 59 years old who received the Ad26.COV2.S COVID-19 vaccine or a placebo.

The rearrangement joins TRBV4-1 to TRBJ2-3; the match to TRBD2 covers 7 bases. The junction had 11 bases not matched to a gene; V was cut back by 0 bases and J by 2 bases. The germline CDR1 and CDR2 sequences are MGHRA and YSYEKL. This CDR3 comprises 18 residues. This CDR3 reads CASSQDSIREESTDTQYF. CDR3 DNA sequence: TGCGCCAGCAGCCAAGATTCTATTCGGGAGGAATCCACAGATACGCAGTATTTT.

The chain uses TRBV12-3 or TRBV12-4 and TRBJ1-5, with D hard to call. Between the trimmed V and J ends, which lost 7 bases and 5 bases, there was a span of 9 bases. The CDR3 is 12 residues long. The CDR3 loop reads CASTSWDQPQHF. The CDR3 DNA reads TGTGCCAGCACCTCGTGGGATCAGCCCCAGCATTTT.

The chain uses TRBV18 and TRBJ1-4; TRBD1 matches 9 bases. CDR1 is KGHSH, CDR2 LQKENI, per germline. This CDR3 is 14 amino acids long. The junction had 7 bases not matched to a gene; V was cut back by 7 bases and J by 7 bases. CDR3 coding DNA: TGTGCCAGCTTCAAACAGGGGGCAGGTGAAAAACTGTTTTTT. Translated: CASFKQGAGEKLFF.

V usage is TRBV5-1 and J usage is TRBJ2-1; 8 nucleotides line up with TRBD2. Per germline, CDR1 SGHRS and CDR2 YFSETQ. J was trimmed by 7 bases and V by 0 bases; bases with no gene match: 9. CDR3 length equals 16 residues. DNA for the CDR3: TGCGCCAGCAGCTTGGCCCCCGGGGCTAGCGGGAATGAGCAGTTCTTC. Protein: CASSLAPGASGNEQFF.

Note on this clone: The DNA is omitted, as the CDR3 cannot be located on it reliably, and the CDR3 follows TCRdb's listing. This chain links TRBV7-2 with TRBJ1-1; the table assigns TRBD1, which was not confirmed against the DNA. Germline V lookup: CDR1 SGHTA, CDR2 FQGNSA. The CDR3 is made up of 15 amino acids, end residues included. CDR3 amino acids: CASTSLGGVGQGTFF.

The rearrangement links TRBV27 to TRBJ1-1; 8 bases agree with TRBD1. CDR3 length: 15 residues. V shed 5 bases and J 4 bases; nucleotides not matched to a gene: 9. In germline, CDR1 is MNHEY, CDR2 SMNVEV (reference sequence). CDR3 in amino acids: CASSRHWTGSTEAFF. CDR3 sequence (DNA): TGTGCCAGCAGTCGCCATTGGACAGGGAGCACTGAAGCTTTCTTT.

The DNA of the CDR3 is TGTGCCAGTAGTATGCGGGGGGGACGGTCCTACAATGAGCAGTTCTTC. Residues: CASSMRGGRSYNEQFF. The chain is built from TRBV19 and TRBJ2-1; TRBD2 matches 9 bases. This CDR3 has 16 residues. V shed 3 bases, J shed 1 base, and the junction held 4 bases outside the gene matches. Germline V gives CDR1 LNHDA, CDR2 SQIVND (reference sequence).

This clone has only one observation. This chain joins TRBV27 and TRBJ2-1; D ambiguous. CDR1 is MNHEY, CDR2 SMNVEV, per germline (reference sequence). The CDR3 sequence is 13 residues long. Between the trimmed V and J ends, which lost 6 bases and 5 bases, there was a span of 11 bases. DNA of the CDR3: TGTGCCAGCAGATCGGGCCGAAACAATGAGCAGTTCTTC. Its protein product is CASRSGRNNEQFF.

The chain links TRBV9 to TRBJ2-3; 11 nucleotides line up with TRBD2. CDR3 size: 16 residues. V was pared by 4 bases and J by 4 bases, with 8 bases of the junction left unmatched. Per germline, CDR1 SGDLS and CDR2 YYNGEE. The CDR3 DNA reads TGTGCCAGCAGCCCAACTAGCGGGAGATTCGCAGATACGCAGTATTTT. Its translation: CASSPTSGRFADTQYF.

The chain joins TRBV7-2 to TRBJ1-2; D call uncertain. The CDR3 length is 13 residues. Trimming removed 8 bases at V and 4 bases at J, with 14 bases between. Per the germline V gene, CDR1 is SGHTA and CDR2 is FQGNSA. The DNA of the CDR3 is TGTGCCAGCGGCCTCCGGGATTCCTATGGCTACACCTTC. It encodes CASGLRDSYGYTF. The full variable domain, completed using reference TRBV7-2 and TRBJ1-2, is GAGVSQSPSNKVTEKGKDVELRCDPISGHTALYWYRQSLGQGLEFLIYFQGNSAPDKSGLPSDRFSAERTGGSVSTLTIQRTQQEDSAVYLCASGLRDSYGYTFGSGTRLTVV.

This chain connects TRBV11-3 to TRBJ2-3; unclear D gene. The CDR3 consists of 14 residues. CDR1 and CDR2 from the germline V gene are SGHNT and YENEEA. Trimming removed 4 bases from V and 4 bases from J, with 12 bases in between. DNA of the CDR3: TGTGCCAGCAGCTCCCTAGGGTTAGCAGATACGCAGTATTTT. It encodes CASSSLGLADTQYF.

V is TRBV9 and J is TRBJ1-2; maybe TRBD1 (6 bases). The V gene lost 3 bases and the J gene lost 0 bases, with 9 bases spanning the gap. The CDR3 is 14 amino acids. In germline, CDR1 is SGDLS, CDR2 YYNGEE. This CDR3 reads CASSEGGANYGYTF. The CDR3 DNA reads TGTGCCAGCAGCGAAGGGGGAGCTAACTATGGCTACACCTTC.

The V gene is TRBV2, the J gene TRBJ1-6, with 8 bases fitting TRBD1. This CDR3 is built from 13 residues. Germline trimming cut 6 bases from V and 11 bases from J; bases unmatched to any gene: 6. Germline V gene lookup returns CDR1 SNHLY and CDR2 FYNNEI. The chain's CDR3 is CASRDREKTPLHF. CDR3 bases: TGTGCCAGCAGGGACAGGGAGAAGACACCCCTCCACTTT.

The chain couples TRBV20-1 to TRBJ2-7, with TRBD2 identical over 7 bases. This CDR3 contains 14 residues. V was clipped by 3 bases and J by 0 bases; unmatched bases: 5. Per the germline V gene, CDR1 is DFQATT and CDR2 is SNEGSKA (reference sequence). The CDR3 is CSASLAVSSYEQYF. In DNA form, the CDR3 reads TGCAGTGCTAGTCTAGCGGTAAGCTCCTACGAGCAGTACTTC.

The chain carries TRBV6-5 and TRBJ2-7, with no clear D. Trimming took 5 bases from V and 2 from J, leaving 13 bases between them. Germline CDR1 reads MNHEY; CDR2 reads SVGAGI. This CDR3 contains 14 residues. CDR3 sequence reads: CASSQVDPAYEQYV. In DNA form, the CDR3 reads TGTGCCAGCAGTCAGGTAGACCCCGCCTACGAGCAGTACGTC.

The chain recombines TRBV4-2 with TRBJ2-2; TRBD1 matches at 9 bases. The V gene end was trimmed by 1 base and the J gene end by 3 bases; junction bases not matched to a gene: 6. The germline gives CDR1 LGHNA, CDR2 YNFKEQ. This CDR3 is 17 amino acids long. Here the CDR3 reads CASSQARDRAYTGELFF. In DNA, the CDR3 is TGTGCCAGCAGCCAAGCCCGGGACAGGGCCTACACCGGGGAGCTGTTTTTT.

The rearrangement joins TRBV3-1 (or the pseudogene TRBV3-2) to TRBJ2-5, with D perhaps given as TRBD1 or TRBD2 (6 bases each). Trimming removed 8 bases at V and 4 bases at J, with 26 bases between. The CDR3 loop spans 17 amino acids. Germline values: CDR1 LGHDT, CDR2 YNNKEL (reference sequence). The CDR3 nucleotides are TGTGCCAGCCGCTTCGAGGGGGGACCTCACAAGGGAGAGACCCAGTACTTC. Protein sequence: CASRFEGGPHKGETQYF.